The 2 T cell receptor beta chains listed next were all sequenced from one sample in a study of shared clonotypes between healthy human individuals. Profiled with immunoSEQ multiplex PCR; TCRdb holds only in-frame clones, not every one. Of 400,000 to 600,000 clones detected, about 85% appear once; the ten largest clones hold 13%. Input material: PBMCs. These receptors were taken from a woman between 40 and 55 years old in good health. Some clones in this sample may be carry-over from other donors' samples.

Here the CDR3 reads CASSVSGDREKLFF. As DNA, the CDR3 is TGTGCCAGTAGTGTTTCAGGAGACCGAGAAAAACTGTTTTTT. The chain combines TRBV19 with TRBJ1-4; no clear D gene. V lost 5 bases to trimming and J lost 8 bases, with 15 bases between them. Looked up from germline, CDR1 is LNHDA and CDR2 is SQIVND (reference sequence). This CDR3 is 14 amino acids long.

This sequence joins TRBV5-1 and TRBJ2-4; tentative D call: TRBD2 (6 bases). Germline-derived CDR1 and CDR2 are SGHRS and YFSETQ. This CDR3 is built from 16 residues. With 3 bases removed from V and 8 bases from J, the gap between germline ends came to 21 bases. The CDR3 sequence: CASSYSGGTGTDIQYF. The CDR3, as DNA: TGCGCCAGCAGCTATTCCGGCGGCACCGGGACTGACATTCAGTACTTC.